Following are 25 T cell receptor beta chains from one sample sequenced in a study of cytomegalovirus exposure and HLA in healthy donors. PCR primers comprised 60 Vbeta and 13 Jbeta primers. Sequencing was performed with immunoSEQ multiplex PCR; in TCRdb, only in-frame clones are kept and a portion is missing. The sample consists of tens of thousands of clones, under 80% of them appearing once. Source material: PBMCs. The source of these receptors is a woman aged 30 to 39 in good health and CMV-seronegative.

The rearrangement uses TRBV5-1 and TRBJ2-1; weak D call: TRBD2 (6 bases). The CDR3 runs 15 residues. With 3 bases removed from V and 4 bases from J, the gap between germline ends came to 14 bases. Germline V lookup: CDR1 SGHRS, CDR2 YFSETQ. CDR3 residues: CASSSVGGRYNEQFF. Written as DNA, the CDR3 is TGCGCCAGCAGCTCAGTGGGAGGTCGATACAATGAGCAGTTCTTC. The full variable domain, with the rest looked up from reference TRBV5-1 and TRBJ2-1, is KAGVTQTPRYLIKTRGQQVTLSCSPISGHRSVSWYQQTPGQGLQFLFEYFSETQRNKGNFPGRFSGRQFSNSRSEMNVSTLELGDSALYLCASSSVGGRYNEQFFGPGTRLTVL.

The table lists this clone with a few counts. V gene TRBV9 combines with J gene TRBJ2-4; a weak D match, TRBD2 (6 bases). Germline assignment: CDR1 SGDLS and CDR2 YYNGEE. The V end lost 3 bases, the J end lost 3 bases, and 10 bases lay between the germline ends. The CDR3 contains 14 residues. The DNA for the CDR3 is TGTGCCAGCAGCGCGGGGGAGAACAAAAACATTCAGTACTTC. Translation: CASSAGENKNIQYF.

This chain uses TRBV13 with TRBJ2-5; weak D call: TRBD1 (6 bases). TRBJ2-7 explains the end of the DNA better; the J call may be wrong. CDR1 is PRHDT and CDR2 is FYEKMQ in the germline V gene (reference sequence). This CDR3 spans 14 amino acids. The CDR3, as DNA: TGTGCCAGCAGCGACCGGGACAACACCCTCGAGCAGTACTTC. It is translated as CASSDRDNTLEQYF.

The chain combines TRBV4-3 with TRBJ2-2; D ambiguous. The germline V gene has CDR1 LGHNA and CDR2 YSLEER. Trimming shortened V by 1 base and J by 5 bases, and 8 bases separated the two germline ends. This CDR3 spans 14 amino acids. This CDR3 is CASSQVARTGELFF. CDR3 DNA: TGCGCCAGCAGCCAAGTCGCGAGGACCGGGGAGCTGTTTTTT.

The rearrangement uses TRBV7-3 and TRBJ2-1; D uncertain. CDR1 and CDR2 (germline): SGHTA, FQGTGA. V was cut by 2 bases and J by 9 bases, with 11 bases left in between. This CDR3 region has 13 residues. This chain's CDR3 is CASSLVGAGEQFF. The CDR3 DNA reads TGTGCCAGCAGCTTAGTTGGTGCCGGTGAGCAGTTCTTC.

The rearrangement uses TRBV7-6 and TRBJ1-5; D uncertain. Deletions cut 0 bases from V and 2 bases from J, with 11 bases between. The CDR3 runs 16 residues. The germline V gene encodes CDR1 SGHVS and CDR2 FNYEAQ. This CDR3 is CASSLAGGLGNQPQHF. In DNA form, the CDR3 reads TGTGCCAGCAGCTTAGCGGGCGGGCTAGGCAATCAGCCCCAGCATTTT.

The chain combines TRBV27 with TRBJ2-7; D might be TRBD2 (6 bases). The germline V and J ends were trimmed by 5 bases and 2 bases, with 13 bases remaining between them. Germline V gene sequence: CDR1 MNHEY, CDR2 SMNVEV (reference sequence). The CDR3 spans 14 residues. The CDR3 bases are TGTGCCAGCAGTCACTCGGGACTCCCCTACGAGCAGTACTTC. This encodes CASSHSGLPYEQYF.

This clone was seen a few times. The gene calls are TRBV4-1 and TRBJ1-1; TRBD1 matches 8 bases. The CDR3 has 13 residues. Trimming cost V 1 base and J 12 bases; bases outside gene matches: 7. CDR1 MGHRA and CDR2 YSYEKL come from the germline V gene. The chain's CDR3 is CASSQAEDRATFF. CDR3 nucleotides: TGCGCCAGCAGCCAAGCCGAGGACAGGGCAACTTTCTTT.

CDR3 region: CASGGPGNTIYF. CDR3 DNA: TGTGCCAGCGGAGGGCCTGGAAACACCATATATTTT. The chain links TRBV28 to TRBJ1-3, with D unclear. Trimming removed 8 bases from V and 2 bases from J, with 7 bases in between. The CDR3 loop spans 12 amino acids. CDR1 and CDR2 from the germline V gene are MDHEN and SYDVKM.

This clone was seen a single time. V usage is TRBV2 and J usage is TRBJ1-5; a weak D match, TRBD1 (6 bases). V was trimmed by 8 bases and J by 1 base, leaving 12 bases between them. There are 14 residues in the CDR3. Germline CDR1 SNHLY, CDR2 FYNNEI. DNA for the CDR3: TGTGCCAGCGGGGCGGGGGGCAGCAATCAGCCCCAGCATTTT. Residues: CASGAGGSNQPQHF.

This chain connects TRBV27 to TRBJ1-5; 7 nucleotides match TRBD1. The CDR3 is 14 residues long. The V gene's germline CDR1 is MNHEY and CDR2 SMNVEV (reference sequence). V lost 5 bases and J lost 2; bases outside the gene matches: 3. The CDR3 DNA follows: TGTGCCAGCAGTCGGGACAGCCGCAATCAGCCCCAGCATTTT. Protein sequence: CASSRDSRNQPQHF.

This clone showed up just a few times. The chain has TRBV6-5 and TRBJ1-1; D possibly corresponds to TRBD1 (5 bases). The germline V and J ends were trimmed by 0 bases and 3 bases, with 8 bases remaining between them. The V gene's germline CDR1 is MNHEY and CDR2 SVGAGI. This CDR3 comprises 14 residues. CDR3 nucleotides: TGTGCCAGCAGTTACTCGATAGGGGACACTGAAGCTTTCTTT. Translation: CASSYSIGDTEAFF.

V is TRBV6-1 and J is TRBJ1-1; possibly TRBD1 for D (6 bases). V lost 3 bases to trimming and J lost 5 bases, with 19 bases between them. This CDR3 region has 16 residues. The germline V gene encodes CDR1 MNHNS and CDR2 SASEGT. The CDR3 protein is CASSDAGTITGTEAFF. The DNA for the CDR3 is TGTGCCAGCAGTGACGCCGGGACAATCACGGGTACTGAAGCTTTCTTT.

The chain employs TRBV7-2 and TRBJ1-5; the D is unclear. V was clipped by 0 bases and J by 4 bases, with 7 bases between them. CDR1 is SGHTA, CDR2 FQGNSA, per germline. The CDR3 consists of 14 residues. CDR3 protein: CASSLAGTNQPQHF. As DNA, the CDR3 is TGTGCCAGCAGCTTAGCCGGTACTAATCAGCCCCAGCATTTT.

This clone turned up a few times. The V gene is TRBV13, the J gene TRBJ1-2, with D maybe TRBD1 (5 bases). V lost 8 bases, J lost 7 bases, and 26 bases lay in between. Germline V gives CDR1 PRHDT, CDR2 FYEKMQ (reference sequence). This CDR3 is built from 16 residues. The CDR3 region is CASGGTPGPIDSGYTF. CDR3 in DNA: TGTGCCAGCGGGGGGACCCCGGGGCCGATTGATAGTGGCTACACCTTC.

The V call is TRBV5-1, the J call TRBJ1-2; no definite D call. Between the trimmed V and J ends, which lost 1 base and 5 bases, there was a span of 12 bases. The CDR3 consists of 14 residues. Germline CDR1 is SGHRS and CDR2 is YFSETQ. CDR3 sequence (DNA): TGCGCCAGCAGCTTGACAGCGGTGGGTTATGGCTACACCTTC. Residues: CASSLTAVGYGYTF.

CDR3 sequence: CASSQDGRTASGGNTIYF. The CDR3, as DNA: TGCGCCAGCAGCCAAGATGGGAGGACGGCCTCGGGAGGAAACACCATATATTTT. The chain recombines TRBV4-1 with TRBJ1-3; no clear D gene. The V end was cut by 0 bases, the J end by 4 bases, with 19 bases between. Germline CDR1 reads MGHRA; CDR2 reads YSYEKL. This CDR3 is built from 18 residues.

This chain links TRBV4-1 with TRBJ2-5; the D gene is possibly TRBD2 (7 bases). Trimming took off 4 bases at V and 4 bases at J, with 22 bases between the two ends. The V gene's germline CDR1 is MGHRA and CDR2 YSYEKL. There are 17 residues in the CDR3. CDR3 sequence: CASSPLVGGPRGETQYF. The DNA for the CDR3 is TGCGCCAGCAGCCCTTTAGTGGGGGGGCCCCGCGGAGAGACCCAGTACTTC.

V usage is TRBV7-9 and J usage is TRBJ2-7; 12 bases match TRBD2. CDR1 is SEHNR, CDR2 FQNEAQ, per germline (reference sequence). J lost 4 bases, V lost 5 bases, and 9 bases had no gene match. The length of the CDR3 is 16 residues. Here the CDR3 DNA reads TGTGCCAGCAGCCCGACTAGCGGGAGTTTCCTTTACGAGCAGTACTTC. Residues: CASSPTSGSFLYEQYF.

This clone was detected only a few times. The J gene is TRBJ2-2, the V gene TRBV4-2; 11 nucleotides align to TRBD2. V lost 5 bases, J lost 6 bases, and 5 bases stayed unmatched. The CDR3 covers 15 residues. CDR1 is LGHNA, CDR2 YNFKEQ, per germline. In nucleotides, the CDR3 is TGTGCCAGCAGCTCCGGGACTAGCGGACCCGGGGAGCTGTTTTTT. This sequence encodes CASSSGTSGPGELFF.

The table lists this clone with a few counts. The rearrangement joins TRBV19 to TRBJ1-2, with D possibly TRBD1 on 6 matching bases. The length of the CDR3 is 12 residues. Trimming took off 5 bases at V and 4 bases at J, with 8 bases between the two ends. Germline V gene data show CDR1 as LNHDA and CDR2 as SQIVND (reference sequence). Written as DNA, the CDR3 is TGTGCCAGTAGTCAGGACAGCTATGGCTACACCTTC. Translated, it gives CASSQDSYGYTF.

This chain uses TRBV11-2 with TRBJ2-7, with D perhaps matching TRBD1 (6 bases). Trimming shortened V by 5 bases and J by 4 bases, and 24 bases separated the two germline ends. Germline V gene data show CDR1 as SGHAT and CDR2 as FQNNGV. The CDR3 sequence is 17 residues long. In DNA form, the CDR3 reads TGTGCCAGCAGCCGAGAACAGGGCCAGGTCCGCGAGTACGAGCAGTACTTC. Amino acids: CASSREQGQVREYEQYF.

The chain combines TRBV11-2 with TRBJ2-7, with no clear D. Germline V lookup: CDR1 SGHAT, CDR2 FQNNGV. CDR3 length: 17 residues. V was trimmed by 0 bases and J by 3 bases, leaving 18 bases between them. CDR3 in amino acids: CASSLDLRGATLYEQYF. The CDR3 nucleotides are TGTGCCAGCAGCTTAGATCTTCGCGGAGCAACCCTCTACGAGCAGTACTTC.

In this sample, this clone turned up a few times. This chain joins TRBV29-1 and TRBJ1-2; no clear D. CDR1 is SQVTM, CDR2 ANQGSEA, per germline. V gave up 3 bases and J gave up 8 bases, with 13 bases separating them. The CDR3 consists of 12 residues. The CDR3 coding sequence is TGCAGCGTTGACGGGATTCAACGGGGCTACACCTTC. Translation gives CSVDGIQRGYTF.

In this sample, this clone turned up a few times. The CDR3, as DNA: TGTGCCAGCAGCCAGATGTTGGTAGCGTCTTTCTACAATGAGCAGTTCTTC. Protein: CASSQMLVASFYNEQFF. V gene TRBV14 combines with J gene TRBJ2-1; D is possibly TRBD2 (5 bases). The CDR3 has 17 amino acids. Germline V gene data show CDR1 as SGHDN and CDR2 as FVKESK. Trimming removed 3 bases at V and 3 bases at J, with 18 bases between.